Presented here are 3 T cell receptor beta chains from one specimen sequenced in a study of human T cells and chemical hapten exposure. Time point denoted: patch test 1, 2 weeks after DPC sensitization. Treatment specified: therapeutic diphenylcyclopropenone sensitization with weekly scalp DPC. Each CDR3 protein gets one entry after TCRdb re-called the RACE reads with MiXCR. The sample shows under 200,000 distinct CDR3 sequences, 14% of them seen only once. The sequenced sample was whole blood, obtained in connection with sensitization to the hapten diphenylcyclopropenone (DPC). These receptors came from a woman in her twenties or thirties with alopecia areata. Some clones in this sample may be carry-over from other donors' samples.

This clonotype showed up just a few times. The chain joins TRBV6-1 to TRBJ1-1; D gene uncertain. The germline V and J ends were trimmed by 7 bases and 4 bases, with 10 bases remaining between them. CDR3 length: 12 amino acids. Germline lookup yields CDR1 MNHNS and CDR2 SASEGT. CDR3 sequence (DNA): TGTGCCAGCACGGAGGGAGGCACTGAAGCTTTCTTT. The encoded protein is CASTEGGTEAFF.

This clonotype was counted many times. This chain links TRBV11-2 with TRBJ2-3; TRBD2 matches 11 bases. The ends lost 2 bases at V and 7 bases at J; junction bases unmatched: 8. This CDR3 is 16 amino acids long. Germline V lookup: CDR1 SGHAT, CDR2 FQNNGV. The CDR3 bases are TGTGCCAGCAGCTTATTGACTAGCGGGGCCACCCATACGCAGTATTTT. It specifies CASSLLTSGATHTQYF.

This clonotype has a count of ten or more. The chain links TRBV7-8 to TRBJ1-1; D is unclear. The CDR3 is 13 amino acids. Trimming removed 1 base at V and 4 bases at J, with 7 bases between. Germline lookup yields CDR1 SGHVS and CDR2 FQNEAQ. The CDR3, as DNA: TGTGCCAGCAGCTTAGGTGGCACCACTGAAGCTTTCTTT. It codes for CASSLGGTTEAFF.